At least ten counts were recorded for the clone carrying this T cell receptor beta chain. Unique molecular identifiers were incorporated during preparation of the TCRbeta library. TCRdb itself ran the PCR reads through MiXCR, one entry per CDR3 protein. The sample has 500,000 to 650,000 distinct CDR3 sequences, over 9.5% seen once. The data originate from a study of T-cell reconstitution after alpha-beta-depleted transplantation in children. The length of the CDR3 is 15 residues. Trimming cost V 5 bases and J 8 bases; bases outside gene matches: 11. Germline CDR1 is SGDLS and CDR2 is YYNGEE. The chain couples TRBV9 to TRBJ2-1; the match to TRBD2 covers 9 bases. This TCR derives from a female patient under 10 years old who had a stem cell transplant for aplastic anemia, so the T cells may come from the graft donor. The material sequenced was PBMCs, mostly from graft donor cells, taken 180 days after TCRalphabeta/CD19-depleted stem cell transplant. CDR3 coding DNA: TGTGCCAGCAGTTATAAGGGCGGGAGGGCCGATGAGCAGTTCTTC. Translation gives CASSYKGGRADEQFF.